These T cell receptor beta chains were read from a single sample in a study of cytomegalovirus exposure and HLA in healthy donors. Only in-frame clones appear in the TCRdb table, and some are missing; sequencing was by immunoSEQ multiplex PCR. Of some 60,000 clones listed, around 96% are singletons. Sequenced: PBMCs. The source is a young man in good health and CMV-seropositive. Both conserved end residues are part of each CDR3. D genes are given only for firm matches. Size is stated for part of the rows, as once, few or many counts, or as a class when the clone is expanded.

>TRBJ1-5|-|-|TRBV13
TGTGCCAGCAGCTTACGGGGGTTTGGCAATCAGCCCCAGCATTTT
CASSLRGFGNQPQHF
>TRBJ2-7|medium-sized|TRBD1|TRBV6-1
TGTGCCAGCAGTGAAGGGACAGGGGGTTCCTACGAGCAGTACTTC
CASSEGTGGSYEQYF
>TRBJ2-5|-|-|TRBV5-1
TGCGCCAGCAGCTTGAGCAGGGCCCAAGAGACCCAGTACTTC
CASSLSRAQETQYF
>TRBJ1-6|-|TRBD1|TRBV6-4
TGTGCCAGCAGTGACCAGACAGGGGATAATTCACCCCTCCACTTT
CASSDQTGDNSPLHF
>TRBJ2-7|-|-|TRBV28
TGTGCCAGCTCCTTTATCTACGAGCAGTACTTC
CASSFIYEQYF
>TRBJ1-1|once|-|TRBV6-1
TGTGCCAGCAGTGAAATGACAGTCTCTCAGGCTTTCTTT
CASSEMTVSQAFF
>TRBJ1-3|-|-|TRBV4-3
TGCGCCAGCAGCCAAGATTGGCGGGGGCAAGGAAACACCATATATTTT
CASSQDWRGQGNTIYF
>TRBJ2-3|few|-|TRBV10-3
TGTGCCACATTCAAGGGAGCAGATACTAGCACAGATACGCAGTATTTT
CATFKGADTSTDTQYF
>TRBJ2-7|-|TRBD1|TRBV6-1
TGTGCCAGCCGCAAACCGGGACAGGGAACCTACGAGCAGTACTTC
CASRKPGQGTYEQYF
>TRBJ2-7|once|-|TRBV4-1
TGCGCCAGCAGCCAAGACCCTGCTAGCGCAGCCTACGAGCAGTACTTC
CASSQDPASAAYEQYF
>TRBJ2-7|-|TRBD1|TRBV28
TGTGCCAGCAGTGCTGAAAACAGGGGGGACGAGCAGTACTTC
CASSAENRGDEQYF
>TRBJ2-5|-|TRBD2|TRBV9
TGTGCCAGCAGCGCGGGCGCTAGCGGGAGTCTGGAGACCCAGTACTTC
CASSAGASGSLETQYF
>TRBJ1-1|-|-|TRBV5-6
TGTGCCAGCAGCTTTAGTGATGTCGGGTTCACTGAAGCTTTCTTT
CASSFSDVGFTEAFF
>TRBJ2-2|-|-|TRBV5-6
TGTGCCAGCAGCTTAGGACAGACCCCGGACACCGGGGAGCTGTTTTTT
CASSLGQTPDTGELFF
>TRBJ2-7|-|TRBD1|TRBV6-5
TGTGCCAGCAGTCCCAGACAGGGGGCCTCCTACGAGCAGTACTTC
CASSPRQGASYEQYF